The 21 T cell receptor beta chains in this list originate from one sample, sequenced in a study of neurological immune-mediated disorders (dated by TCRdb to about 2019). The protocol used for the library was 5' RACE. The run used an Illumina HiSeq 2500. Clones were called with MiXCR by TCRdb after fastp trimmed the public reads at Q25, and only in-frame beta chains were retained. Identical CDR3 proteins give one entry, which carries the most common genes and DNA. In this sample the table shows roughly 100,000 distinct CDR3 sequences, around 3.3% of which occur a single time. Under 6.5% of the sample is held by the ten biggest clonotypes. Sequencing used PBMCs. These receptors all come from a woman younger than 30 with multiple sclerosis.

Ten or more counts support this clonotype. The rearrangement uses TRBV13 and TRBJ2-5, with TRBD2 matching 7 bases. The germline V gene encodes CDR1 PRHDT and CDR2 FYEKMQ (reference sequence). The CDR3 consists of 14 residues. J was trimmed by 7 bases and V by 6 bases; bases with no gene match: 11. Here the CDR3 reads CASRDGLGRRTQYF. CDR3 bases: TGTGCCAGCAGGGATGGACTAGGAAGACGGACCCAGTACTTC.

The V gene is TRBV5-1, the J gene TRBJ1-2; D might be TRBD1 (6 bases). The CDR3 consists of 15 residues. Germline V gene data show CDR1 as SGHRS and CDR2 as YFSETQ. Trimming took 0 bases from V and 7 from J, leaving 16 bases between them. The CDR3 region is CASSLASGEKGGYTF. CDR3 nucleotides: TGCGCCAGCAGCTTGGCTTCAGGGGAAAAAGGTGGCTACACCTTC.

This clonotype was observed many times. The rearrangement joins TRBV12-3 or TRBV12-4 to TRBJ2-3; 7 nucleotides align to TRBD2. This CDR3 is built from 13 residues. Trimming cost V 6 bases and J 5 bases; bases outside gene matches: 5. CDR3 sequence reads: CASSPGGGDTQYF. DNA for the CDR3: TGTGCCAGCAGCCCGGGGGGAGGAGATACGCAGTATTTT.

The chain recombines TRBV10-2 with TRBJ2-1; D assignment may be TRBD1 or TRBD2 (7 bases each). This CDR3 is built from 15 residues. CDR1 is WSHSY, CDR2 SAAADI, per germline. V lost 4 bases to trimming and J lost 2 bases, with 12 bases between them. DNA of the CDR3: TGCGCCAGCAGTGCAGGGGGGGACCCCTACAATGAGCAGTTCTTC. This gives the protein CASSAGGDPYNEQFF.

This clonotype was recorded many times. The V gene is TRBV11-2, the J gene TRBJ1-1; D is unclear. Trimming left V 5 bases short and J 1 base short, with 14 bases between. Looked up from germline, CDR1 is SGHAT and CDR2 is FQNNGV. The CDR3 is made up of 15 amino acids. The CDR3 protein is CASSAQSYRNTEAFF. The CDR3 DNA follows: TGTGCCAGCAGCGCCCAGTCCTACAGGAACACTGAAGCTTTCTTT.

V is TRBV19 and J is TRBJ2-1; D uncertain. The CDR3 sequence is 14 residues long. Germline CDR1 reads LNHDA; CDR2 reads SQIVND (reference sequence). The germline V and J ends were trimmed by 3 bases and 4 bases, with 10 bases remaining between them. In nucleotides, the CDR3 is TGTGCCAGTAGTATCCCCTCAACTTACAATGAGCAGTTCTTC. Encoded protein: CASSIPSTYNEQFF.

This clonotype was counted at least ten times. The chain has TRBV6-5 and TRBJ2-1; 11 bases match TRBD2. CDR3 size: 16 residues. The V gene end was trimmed by 6 bases and the J gene end by 6 bases; junction bases not matched to a gene: 10. Germline CDR1 MNHEY, CDR2 SVGAGI. The DNA for the CDR3 is TGTGCCAGCAGGGAGAATAGCGGGAGGGCAAGCAATGAGCAGTTCTTC. The encoded protein is CASRENSGRASNEQFF.

A word on this clonotype: A read error is possible here, since a much larger clone lies one base away. The chain has TRBV24-1 and TRBJ1-1; 7 bases line up with TRBD1. This CDR3 comprises 14 residues. From germline, CDR1 is KGHDR and CDR2 SFDVKD. Written as DNA, the CDR3 is TGTGCCACCAGTGACCTCAGGGGGAGGGCTGAAGATTTCTTT. Its translation: CATSDLRGRAEDFF.

This clonotype was detected ten times or more. The genes are TRBV15 and TRBJ2-1, with 11 bases lining up with TRBD2. V trimming: 8 bases; J trimming: 8 bases; junction bases outside the gene matches: 8. This CDR3 spans 14 amino acids. Germline V gives CDR1 LNHNV, CDR2 YYDKDF (reference sequence). The chain's CDR3 is CATRIAGGPHEQFF. CDR3 DNA: TGTGCCACCCGAATAGCGGGAGGGCCCCATGAGCAGTTCTTC. The full variable domain, its missing parts supplied by reference TRBV15 and TRBJ2-1, is DAMVIQNPRYQVTQFGKPVTLSCSQTLNHNVMYWYQQKSSQAPKLLFHYYDKDFNNEADTPDNFQSRRPNTSFCFLDIRSPGLGDTAMYLCATRIAGGPHEQFFGPGTRLTVL.

This clonotype was observed many times. The V call is TRBV6-6, the J call TRBJ1-5; 7 bases fit TRBD1. With 6 bases clipped from V and 6 bases from J, the junction kept 8 bases outside the gene matches. Looked up from germline, CDR1 is MNHNY and CDR2 is SVGAGI (reference sequence). This CDR3 region has 14 residues. CDR3 protein: CASRPTGEVQPQHF. As DNA, the CDR3 is TGTGCCAGCAGACCCACAGGGGAGGTTCAGCCCCAGCATTTT.

This clonotype occurred many times. The chain couples TRBV24-1 to TRBJ2-2, with 9 nucleotides matching TRBD1. Germline V gene lookup returns CDR1 KGHDR and CDR2 SFDVKD. Trimming cost V 7 bases and J 6 bases; bases outside gene matches: 8. The CDR3 has 15 amino acids. The CDR3 nucleotides are TGTGCCACCAGGTCTGGGGACAGGGCCTCCGGGGAGCTGTTTTTT. As protein: CATRSGDRASGELFF.

Ten or more counts support this clonotype. J is TRBJ2-2 and V is TRBV5-1, with TRBD1 identical over 10 bases. In germline, CDR1 is SGHRS, CDR2 YFSETQ. The V segment lost 4 bases and the J segment 8 bases; nucleotides outside the gene matches: 11. This CDR3 is built from 16 residues. The chain's CDR3 is CASSPDRGRFVGELFF. The DNA of the CDR3 is TGCGCCAGCAGCCCAGACAGGGGGCGCTTTGTAGGGGAGCTGTTTTTT.

This clonotype has ten or more counts. The chain uses TRBV7-9 and TRBJ1-2, with TRBD1 matching 8 bases. The CDR3 runs to 16 residues. The J segment lost 4 bases and the V segment lost 5 bases, leaving 12 bases of the junction unmatched. Germline V gene sequence: CDR1 SEHNR, CDR2 FQNEAQ (reference sequence). The CDR3 nucleotides read TGTGCCAGCAGCCTGGCCGGGACAGGTTCTTTCTATGGCTACACCTTC. This gives the protein CASSLAGTGSFYGYTF. The full variable domain, with the rest looked up from reference TRBV7-9 and TRBJ1-2, is DTGVSQNPRHKITKRGQNVTFRCDPISEHNRLYWYRQTLGQGPEFLTYFQNEAQLEKSRLLSDRFSAERPKGSFSTLEIQRTEQGDSAMYLCASSLAGTGSFYGYTFGSGTRLTVV.

This clonotype appeared many times. V gene TRBV5-6 combines with J gene TRBJ2-7; D uncertain. The CDR3 sequence is 16 residues long. Trimming stripped 4 bases from V and 4 bases from J, with 21 bases between. The V gene's germline CDR1 is SGHDT and CDR2 YYEEEE. Here the CDR3 DNA reads TGTGCCAGCAGCATCACCCTGTGGAGCCAGATATACGAGCAGTACTTC. It translates to CASSITLWSQIYEQYF.

This clonotype was recorded at least ten times. The J gene is TRBJ2-1, the V gene TRBV7-9; tentatively, D is TRBD1 (5 bases). Trimming took 5 bases from V and 3 from J, leaving 8 bases between them. The germline CDR1 and CDR2 sequences are SEHNR and FQNEAQ (reference sequence). The CDR3 covers 13 residues. CDR3 in amino acids: CASSKGVYNEQFF. DNA of the CDR3: TGTGCCAGCAGCAAAGGGGTCTACAATGAGCAGTTCTTC.

This clonotype was seen many times. The gene calls are TRBV6-5 and TRBJ2-2; 10 bases fit TRBD1. V shed 4 bases, J shed 7 bases, and the junction held 15 bases outside the gene matches. There are 18 residues in the CDR3. CDR1 and CDR2 from the germline V gene are MNHEY and SVGAGI. The CDR3 DNA sequence: TGTGCCAGCAGTTCCTCAATTGTCCCGGGACAGGGGATCGGGGAGCTGTTTTTT. Protein sequence: CASSSSIVPGQGIGELFF.

This clonotype was seen ten or more times. This chain connects TRBV7-2 to TRBJ2-1; a weak D match, TRBD2 (6 bases). Germline V gene data show CDR1 as SGHTA and CDR2 as FQGNSA. V was cut by 7 bases and J by 0 bases, with 10 bases left in between. The length of the CDR3 is 14 residues. CDR3 residues: CASTPGGSYNEQFF. The DNA for the CDR3 is TGTGCCAGCACCCCCGGGGGCTCCTACAATGAGCAGTTCTTC.

This clonotype was seen ten or more times. The chain couples TRBV5-6 to TRBJ2-7; 8 nucleotides align to TRBD1. This CDR3 is 13 amino acids long. With V trimmed by 5 bases and J by 3 bases, 4 bases remained unmatched. Per the germline V gene, CDR1 is SGHDT and CDR2 is YYEEEE. CDR3 sequence: CASSYGQGYEQYF. CDR3 nucleotide sequence: TGTGCCAGCAGTTACGGACAGGGCTACGAGCAGTACTTC. Combining the CDR3 with reference TRBV5-6 and TRBJ2-7 gives the whole variable domain DAGVTQSPTHLIKTRGQQVTLRCSPKSGHDTVSWYQQALGQGPQFIFQYYEEEERQRGNFPDRFSGHQFPNYSSELNVNALLLGDSALYLCASSYGQGYEQYFGPGTRLTVT.

This clonotype came up many times. The chain recombines TRBV20-1 with TRBJ1-5; D remains ambiguous. This CDR3 is 16 amino acids long. Deletions cut 5 bases from V and 3 bases from J, with 20 bases between. Germline CDR1 reads DFQATT; CDR2 reads SNEGSKA (reference sequence). In DNA, the CDR3 is TGCAGTGCTGACGACCGACATGGCCCCGACAATCAGCCCCAGCATTTT. It yields the protein CSADDRHGPDNQPQHF.

This clonotype was detected ten times or more. This chain uses TRBV3-1 with TRBJ2-2, with TRBD2 matching 16 bases. Germline V gene data show CDR1 as LGHDT and CDR2 as YNNKEL (reference sequence). Trimming removed 4 bases from V and 5 bases from J; junction bases left unmatched: 13. This CDR3 is 20 amino acids long. CDR3: CASSLLLGLAGGPRTGELFF. The CDR3 DNA follows: TGTGCCAGCAGCCTATTATTGGGACTAGCGGGGGGGCCCAGGACCGGGGAGCTGTTTTTT.

This clonotype was seen many times. This rearrangement joins TRBV5-1 to TRBJ2-7, with D tentatively TRBD1 or TRBD2 (5 bases each). V lost 0 bases and J 2 bases, leaving 9 bases between the germline ends. The germline V gene has CDR1 SGHRS and CDR2 YFSETQ. There are 14 residues in the CDR3. The CDR3 sequence is CASSLDRGPYEQYF. The DNA for the CDR3 is TGCGCCAGCAGCTTGGACCGGGGACCCTACGAGCAGTACTTC.